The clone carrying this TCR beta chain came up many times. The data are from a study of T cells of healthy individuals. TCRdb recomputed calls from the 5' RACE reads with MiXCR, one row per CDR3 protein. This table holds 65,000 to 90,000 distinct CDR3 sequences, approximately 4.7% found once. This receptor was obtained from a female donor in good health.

DNA for the CDR3: TGTGCCAGCAGTATCTGGTCAGGGGGCTATGGCTACACCTTC. Protein: CASSIWSGGYGYTF. J is TRBJ1-2 and V is TRBV28; TRBD1 matches 7 bases. V lost 5 bases to trimming and J lost 4 bases; unmatched junction nucleotides: 7. Per the germline V gene, CDR1 is MDHEN and CDR2 is SYDVKM. The CDR3 has 14 residues.